The TCR beta chain under discussion was sequenced for a study of blood T cells in healthy people across ages. Study as a whole: With template switching, about one barcoded beta molecule was captured per two T cells.

To note about this clonotype: Its antigen is unknown.

Combining a sample-barcoded 5' primer with a J-beta primer mix, a second PCR ran for 7 to 11 cycles. TCRdb analysed the 5' RACE reads with MiXCR anew, one entry per CDR3 protein. The data show about a million distinct CDR3 sequences, about 53% seen once. The CDR3 length is 18 residues. The germline gives CDR1 DFQATT, CDR2 SNEGSKA (reference sequence). Deletions cut 3 bases from V and 7 bases from J, with 28 bases between. The study isolated at least 6 million PBMCs from each sample. Findings and caveats of the study: TCR beta diversity tracked closely with naive T cell percentage. Estimated diversity that came from one million T cells was considered an underestimate.

Sequencing used blood. The chain couples TRBV20-1 to TRBJ2-1; D is perhaps TRBD1 or TRBD2 (5 bases each). This receptor was taken from a woman aged 55-70 years in good health. The CDR3 region is CSARRTVGGPQEANEQFF. CDR3 bases: TGCAGTGCTAGGAGGACGGTTGGGGGACCCCAGGAAGCGAATGAGCAGTTCTTC.